Sequencing of this T cell receptor beta chain was carried out in a study of T cell responses to AZD1222 COVID-19 vaccine. The V segment lost 4 bases and the J segment 13 bases; nucleotides outside the gene matches: 10. This CDR3 contains 13 residues. Germline CDR1 and CDR2: LGHDT and YNNKEL (reference sequence). Pooling of second doses given at about 4 or about 12 weeks was done. Libraries were prepared by immunoSEQ multiplex PCR; TCRdb keeps only in-frame clonotypes and omits some of them. The sample lists about 110,000 clones, 70% to 90% seen once, with roughly 14% in the top ten. This sample comprised peripheral blood, obtained 28 days after the second AZD1222 dose. This sequence was found in an adult who received the AZD1222 COVID-19 vaccine. This chain uses TRBV3-1 (or the pseudogene TRBV3-2) with TRBJ2-5; 9 positions agree with TRBD2. The CDR3, as DNA: TGTGCCAGCAGCCCCGGTGTGCGGGGGGGCCGGTACTTC. Amino acids: CASSPGVRGGRYF.